This T cell receptor (beta chain) was observed in a study of T cells in Graves' hyperthyroidism and ophthalmopathy. Background on the study: Peripheral blood samples were taken at initial diagnosis, prior to any treatment.

The CDR3 is 17 residues long. V was clipped by 4 bases and J by 0 bases, with 16 bases between them. Germline V CDR1 and CDR2: MDHEN, SYDVKM. On the basis of clinical symptoms, serum thyroxine and TRAb, thyroid ultrasound and orbital computed tomography, diagnoses were made. Study conclusions and caveats: Ophthalmopathy was distinguished from stable hyperthyroidism by 13 V-J signatures.

Many counts were recorded for this clonotype. Its antigen remains unknown. Researchers amplified the TCR beta CDR3 regions from RNA transcripts. With the HTBI primer set, the TCR CDR3 went through a first round of RT-PCR. Using its own MiXCR run on the multiplex PCR reads, TCRdb lists one record per CDR3 protein. Of some 560,000 distinct CDR3 sequences listed, 12% to 15% were seen once; the top ten hold about 14%. Sequencing was performed on blood. The chain has TRBV28 and TRBJ2-1; tentative D call: TRBD1 (6 bases). This clonotype was obtained from a middle-aged woman with Graves' hyperthyroidism. CDR3 sequence reads: CASSSDRNLFSYNEQFF. The CDR3 region has the DNA TGTGCCAGCAGTTCGGACAGAAACCTTTTCTCCTACAATGAGCAGTTCTTC.